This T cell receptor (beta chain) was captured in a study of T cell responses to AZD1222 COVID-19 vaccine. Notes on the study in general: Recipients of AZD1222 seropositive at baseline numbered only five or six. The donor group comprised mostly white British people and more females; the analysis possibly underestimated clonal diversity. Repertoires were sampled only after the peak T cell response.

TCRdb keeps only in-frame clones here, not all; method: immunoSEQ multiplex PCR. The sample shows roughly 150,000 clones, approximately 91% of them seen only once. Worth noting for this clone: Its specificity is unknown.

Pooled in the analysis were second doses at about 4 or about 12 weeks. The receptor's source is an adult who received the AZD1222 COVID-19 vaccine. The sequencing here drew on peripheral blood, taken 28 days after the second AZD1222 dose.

CDR3 sequence reads: CASSGDYGLPRTNEKLFF. The CDR3 DNA reads as TGTGCCAGCAGCGGGGACTACGGACTTCCGAGGACTAATGAAAAACTGTTTTTT. The chain employs TRBV9 and TRBJ1-4, with D possibly being TRBD1 (5 bases). V was clipped by 3 bases and J by 2 bases, with 20 bases between them. The CDR3 runs to 18 residues. Germline CDR1 SGDLS, CDR2 YYNGEE.